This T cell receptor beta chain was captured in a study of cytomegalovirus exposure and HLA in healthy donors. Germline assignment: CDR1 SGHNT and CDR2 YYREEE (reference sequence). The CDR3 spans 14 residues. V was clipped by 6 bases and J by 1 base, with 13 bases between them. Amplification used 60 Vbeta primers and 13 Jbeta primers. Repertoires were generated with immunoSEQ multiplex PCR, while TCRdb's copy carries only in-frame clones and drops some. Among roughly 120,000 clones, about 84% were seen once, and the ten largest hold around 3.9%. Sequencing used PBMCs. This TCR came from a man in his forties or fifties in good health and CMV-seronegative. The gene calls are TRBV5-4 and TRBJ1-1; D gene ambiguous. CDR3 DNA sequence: TGTGCCAGCACCTCCGACGAGCGGAACACTGAAGCTTTCTTT. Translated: CASTSDERNTEAFF.